Each of the 19 T cell receptor beta chains below was sequenced from the same sample in a study of CD4 T cells in relation to SARS-CoV-2 and coronaviruses. Their cognate antigens are unknown. Data came from immunoSEQ multiplex PCR; TCRdb stores just in-frame clones and leaves some out. The sample lists about 40,000 clones; under 85% were seen once. Sample: memory CD4+ T cells from PBMCs, cultured in vitro. These receptors were collected from an adult with COVID-19.

This clone is termed medium-sized. The chain uses TRBV20-1 and TRBJ2-1; 8 nucleotides line up with TRBD2. With 7 bases clipped from V and 10 bases from J, the junction kept 6 bases outside the gene matches. The CDR3 totals 11 residues. CDR1 and CDR2 (germline): DFQATT, SNEGSKA (reference sequence). CDR3 in DNA: TGCAGTGGAGCTAGCGGGCTCGAGCAGTTCTTC. Its protein product is CSGASGLEQFF.

The chain uses TRBV5-1 and TRBJ2-1; 7 nucleotides match TRBD2. Germline-derived CDR1 and CDR2 are SGHRS and YFSETQ. With 3 bases clipped from V and 1 base from J, the junction kept 7 bases outside the gene matches. The CDR3 loop spans 16 amino acids. The CDR3 nucleotides are TGCGCCAGCAGCTATGACCAACTAGCGTCCTACAATGAGCAGTTCTTC. It is translated as CASSYDQLASYNEQFF.

V is TRBV7-2 and J is TRBJ2-3; D unclear. Germline CDR1 is SGHTA and CDR2 is FQGNSA. Trimming took off 5 bases at V and 6 bases at J, with 18 bases between the two ends. This CDR3 region has 15 residues. Written as DNA, the CDR3 is TGTGCCAGCAGCCTCGTGGTGGTACTAATGGATACGCAGTATTTT. Protein sequence: CASSLVVVLMDTQYF.

The V gene is TRBV5-1, the J gene TRBJ2-1; D gene ambiguous. Germline loops: CDR1 SGHRS, CDR2 YFSETQ. The CDR3 runs 16 residues. Trimming cost V 7 bases and J 1 base, with 18 bases left between them. The CDR3 reads CASAPGVLGSYNEQFF. Here the CDR3 DNA reads TGCGCCAGCGCGCCTGGGGTCTTGGGGTCCTACAATGAGCAGTTCTTC.

Written as DNA, the CDR3 is TGTGCCAGCAGCTTGGCCCGCGGGGGACGCGGTACGCAGTATTTT. The encoded protein is CASSLARGGRGTQYF. The rearrangement joins TRBV5-6 to TRBJ2-3; TRBD2 aligns across 7 bases. The trim removed 0 bases at V and 8 bases at J, leaving 9 bases unmatched. The CDR3 spans 15 residues. Germline V gives CDR1 SGHDT, CDR2 YYEEEE.

V and J are TRBV2 and TRBJ2-2; TRBD2 might be the D (5 bases). The CDR3 sequence is 15 residues long. Trimming cost V 6 bases and J 3 bases, with 14 bases left between them. The germline CDR1 and CDR2 sequences are SNHLY and FYNNEI. The CDR3 DNA reads as TGTGCCAGCAGGGCAAACTTGAGGGACACCGGGGAGCTGTTTTTT. Encoded protein: CASRANLRDTGELFF.

The chain uses TRBV28 and TRBJ2-7, with TRBD2 as a possible D gene (7 bases). The V end was cut by 5 bases, the J end by 7 bases, with 18 bases between. The CDR3 runs to 14 residues. Germline V gene lookup returns CDR1 MDHEN and CDR2 SYDVKM. CDR3 DNA: TGTGCCAGCAGTCCCGCCTGGGGGGGCCGAGAGCAGTACTTC. It encodes CASSPAWGGREQYF.

This clone was seen just once. This sequence joins TRBV7-2 and TRBJ2-3; D not certain. The CDR3 has 13 amino acids. The V gene lost 2 bases and the J gene lost 4 bases, with 7 bases spanning the gap. CDR1 SGHTA and CDR2 FQGNSA come from the germline V gene. CDR3 nucleotides: TGTGCCAGCAGCTTAACGGGCTCAGATACGCAGTATTTT. Its translation is CASSLTGSDTQYF.

The chain carries TRBV27 and TRBJ1-2; TRBD1 agrees at 7 bases. The V gene end was trimmed by 2 bases and the J gene end by 5 bases; junction bases not matched to a gene: 5. Germline V gene sequence: CDR1 MNHEY, CDR2 SMNVEV (reference sequence). The CDR3 spans 14 residues. This CDR3 is CASSLGQGEYGYTF. The CDR3 DNA follows: TGTGCCAGCAGTTTAGGTCAGGGGGAATATGGCTACACCTTC.

The chain joins TRBV10-3 to TRBJ2-1; 9 bases agree with TRBD2. This CDR3 spans 13 amino acids. J was trimmed by 5 bases and V by 11 bases; bases with no gene match: 7. Germline CDR1 reads ENHRY; CDR2 reads SYGVKD. CDR3 bases: TGTGCCGTTAGGTTAGCGGGAGACAATGAGCAGTTCTTC. Translation: CAVRLAGDNEQFF.

There are a few counts of this clone. The rearrangement joins TRBV19 to TRBJ2-1, with TRBD2 matching over 8 bases. CDR1 LNHDA and CDR2 SQIVND come from the germline V gene (reference sequence). With V trimmed by 4 bases and J by 6 bases, 11 bases remained unmatched. The CDR3 runs 16 residues. The CDR3, as DNA: TGTGCCAGTAGTAGTACGGGACTAGGGTCGGGCAATGAGCAGTTCTTC. Encoded protein: CASSSTGLGSGNEQFF. Full variable domain (rest looked up from reference TRBV19 and TRBJ2-1): DGGITQSPKYLFRKEGQNVTLSCEQNLNHDAMYWYRQDPGQGLRLIYYSQIVNDFQKGDIAEGYSVSREKKESFPLTVTSAQKNPTAFYLCASSSTGLGSGNEQFFGPGTRLTVL.

This chain links TRBV9 with TRBJ2-6; unclear D gene. V was shortened by 0 bases and J by 0 bases, with 10 bases between the two germline ends. CDR1 SGDLS and CDR2 YYNGEE come from the germline V gene. CDR3 size: 17 residues. CDR3 sequence (DNA): TGTGCCAGCAGCGTAGACCTCGAGAGCTCTGGGGCCAACGTCCTGACTTTC. Translation gives CASSVDLESSGANVLTF.

The V and J genes are TRBV18 and TRBJ2-1; D is ambiguous. The germline CDR1 and CDR2 sequences are KGHSH and LQKENI. V was cut by 2 bases and J by 6 bases, with 2 bases left in between. The CDR3 has 11 residues. The DNA of the CDR3 is TGTGCCAGCTCACCAGGCAATGAGCAGTTCTTC. It codes for CASSPGNEQFF.

V gene TRBV5-1 combines with J gene TRBJ1-6, with TRBD1 as a possible D gene (5 bases). The CDR3 spans 15 residues. V shed 4 bases and J shed 8 bases, with 16 bases lying between them. Looked up from germline, CDR1 is SGHRS and CDR2 is YFSETQ. CDR3 sequence: CASSLRRLGDSPLHF. The CDR3 DNA sequence: TGCGCCAGCAGCCTGAGACGGCTGGGGGATTCACCCCTCCACTTT.

The chain is built from TRBV28 and TRBJ2-2; 11 bases are shared with TRBD2. The CDR3 length is 17 residues. The V and J ends lost 0 bases and 6 bases, in that order; junction bases with no gene match: 6. Germline lookup yields CDR1 MDHEN and CDR2 SYDVKM. The CDR3 loop reads CASSLWSLAGGPGELFF. CDR3 bases: TGTGCCAGCAGTTTATGGTCTCTAGCGGGAGGCCCCGGGGAGCTGTTTTTT.

The rearrangement links TRBV5-6 to TRBJ2-7; D gene unclear. V lost 4 bases and J lost 2, with 7 bases in between. CDR3 size: 12 residues. In germline, CDR1 is SGHDT, CDR2 YYEEEE. The CDR3 is CASSTRTYEQYF. CDR3 sequence (DNA): TGTGCCAGCAGCACACGGACCTACGAGCAGTACTTC. The full variable domain, completed using reference TRBV5-6 and TRBJ2-7, is DAGVTQSPTHLIKTRGQQVTLRCSPKSGHDTVSWYQQALGQGPQFIFQYYEEEERQRGNFPDRFSGHQFPNYSSELNVNALLLGDSALYLCASSTRTYEQYFGPGTRLTVT.

The gene calls are TRBV3-1 (or the pseudogene TRBV3-2) and TRBJ2-1; D is unresolved. The V gene lost 6 bases and the J gene lost 8 bases, with 8 bases spanning the gap. The germline CDR1 and CDR2 sequences are LGHDT and YNNKEL (reference sequence). There are 11 residues in the CDR3. The CDR3 nucleotides read TGTGCCAGCAGGATGTCCCATGAGCAGTTCTTC. Translated, it gives CASRMSHEQFF.

This chain connects TRBV2 to TRBJ2-1, with 7 bases that match TRBD2. Losses at the gene ends were 8 bases for V and 8 bases for J; bases not matched to a gene: 9. The CDR3 is 13 residues long. The germline V gene encodes CDR1 SNHLY and CDR2 FYNNEI. As DNA, the CDR3 is TGTGCCAGCGTGCGGGAGACGGGCTATGAGCAGTTCTTC. This translates into CASVRETGYEQFF. The entire variable domain, with the rest obtained from reference TRBV2 and TRBJ2-1, is as follows: EPEVTQTPSHQVTQMGQEVILRCVPISNHLYFYWYRQILGQKVEFLVSFYNNEISEKSEIFDDQFSVERPDGSNFTLKIRSTKLEDSAMYFCASVRETGYEQFFGPGTRLTVL.

This chain uses TRBV7-3 with TRBJ2-1, with unresolved D. This CDR3 is 11 amino acids long. Germline CDR1 and CDR2: SGHTA and FQGTGA. Between the trimmed V and J ends, which lost 5 bases and 5 bases, there was a span of 4 bases. CDR3 residues: CASSQNNEQFF. DNA for the CDR3: TGTGCCAGCAGCCAAAACAATGAGCAGTTCTTC.